This TCR beta chain was found in a study of shared clonotypes between healthy human individuals. Whole-study context: For every donor, three CD4 naive, three CD4 memory, two CD8 naive and one CD8 memory plates were used. Broader study findings: Sequencing of the sorted subsets was shown by rarefaction to be incomplete despite large depth.

Deep-level running was used for the assay. Methods used by the authors: Filtering differed because ImmunoSEQ produced junction-only sequences that carried no quality scores. The method was immunoSEQ multiplex PCR; TCRdb's version includes in-frame clones alone and lacks a portion of them. From that table come the V and J calls and clone size; the DNA was used to work out D and trimming. The repertoire consists of roughly 2.5 million clones, with roughly 92% occurring once and the leading ten covering about 0.13%. This CDR3 region has 15 residues. Germline values: CDR1 SGHTA, CDR2 FQGNSA. V lost 3 bases to trimming and J lost 0 bases; unmatched junction nucleotides: 1. About this clone: Its antigen is unknown.

V and J are TRBV7-2 and TRBJ2-7; 11 positions agree with TRBD2. Source material: naive CD4+ T cells sorted from blood. The subset here: CD45RA+ positively selected. This receptor was obtained from a man between 18 and 35 years old in good health. For the CDR3, the DNA is TGTGCCAGCAGCTTGGGACTAGCGGACTCCTACGAGCAGTACTTC. It specifies CASSLGLADSYEQYF.